The TCR beta chain described here comes from a study of blood T cell repertoires in COVID-19. Study background: T cells, B-cell-depleted T cells, or PBMCs provided the cDNA or gDNA that served as material.

Some clones are missing from TCRdb's copy, which holds only in-frame ones; the method was immunoSEQ multiplex PCR. Of some 520,000 clones listed, roughly 89% are singletons. CDR1 is SNHLY, CDR2 FYNNEI, per germline. CDR3 length: 15 residues. V shed 3 bases and J 3 bases; nucleotides not matched to a gene: 4. This clone was picked up one time. The V and J genes are TRBV2 and TRBJ2-4, with 8 bases matching TRBD2. Sequencing used peripheral blood. This receptor was identified in a man aged 18 to 29 with COVID-19, enrolled during active disease. This chain's CDR3 is CASSDPGGHKNIQYF. CDR3 nucleotides: TGTGCCAGCAGTGACCCGGGAGGGCACAAAAACATTCAGTACTTC.